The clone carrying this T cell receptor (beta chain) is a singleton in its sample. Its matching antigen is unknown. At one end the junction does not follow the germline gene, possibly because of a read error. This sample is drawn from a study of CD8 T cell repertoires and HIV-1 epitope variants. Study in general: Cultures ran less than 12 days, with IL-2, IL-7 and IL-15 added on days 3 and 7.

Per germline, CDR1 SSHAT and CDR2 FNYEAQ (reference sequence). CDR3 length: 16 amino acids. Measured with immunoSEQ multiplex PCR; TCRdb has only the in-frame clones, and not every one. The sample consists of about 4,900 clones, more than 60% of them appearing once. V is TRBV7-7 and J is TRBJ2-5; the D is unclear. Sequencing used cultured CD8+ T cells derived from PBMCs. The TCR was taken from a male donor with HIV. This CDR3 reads CASSLDPTIGREAQYF. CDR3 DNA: TGTGCTAGCAGCTTAGACCCCACGATAGGTAGAGAGGCCCAGTACTTC.